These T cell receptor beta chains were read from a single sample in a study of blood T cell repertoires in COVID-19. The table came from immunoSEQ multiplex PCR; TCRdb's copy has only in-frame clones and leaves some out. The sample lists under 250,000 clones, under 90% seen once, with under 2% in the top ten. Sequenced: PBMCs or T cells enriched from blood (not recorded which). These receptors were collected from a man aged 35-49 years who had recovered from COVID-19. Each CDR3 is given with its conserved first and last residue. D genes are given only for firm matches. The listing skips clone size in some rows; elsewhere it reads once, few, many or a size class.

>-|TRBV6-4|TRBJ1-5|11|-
CASTVSQPQHF
TGTGCCAGCACCGTCAGTCAGCCCCAGCATTTT
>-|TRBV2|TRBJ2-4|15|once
CASDRERVAKNIQYF
TGTGCCAGTGACAGGGAGCGGGTTGCCAAAAACATTCAGTACTTC
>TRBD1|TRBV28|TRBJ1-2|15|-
CASSQARGLIDGYTF
TGTGCCAGCAGTCAAGCCAGGGGGCTCATCGATGGCTACACCTTC
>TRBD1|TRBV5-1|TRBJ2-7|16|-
CASSSDPGTEAREQYF
TGCGCCAGCAGCTCTGACCCCGGGACAGAGGCTAGGGAGCAGTACTTC
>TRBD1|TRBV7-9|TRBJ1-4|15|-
CASSSTGFTNEKLFF
TGTGCCAGCAGCTCGACAGGGTTTACTAATGAAAAACTGTTTTTT
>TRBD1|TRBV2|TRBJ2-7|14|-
CASRTGTGPYEQYF
TGTGCCAGCAGAACCGGGACAGGGCCCTACGAGCAGTACTTC
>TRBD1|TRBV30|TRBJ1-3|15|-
CAWDPDRASGNTIYF
TGTGCCTGGGATCCTGACAGGGCCTCTGGAAACACCATATATTTT
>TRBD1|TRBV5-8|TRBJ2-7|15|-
CASRFPGQGWYEQYF
TGTGCCAGCAGGTTTCCGGGACAGGGTTGGTACGAGCAGTACTTC
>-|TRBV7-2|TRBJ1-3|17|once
CASSRRGQPGSGNTIYF
TGTGCCAGCAGCCGGCGAGGACAGCCCGGCTCTGGAAACACCATATATTTT
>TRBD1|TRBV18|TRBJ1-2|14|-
CASSPGTGAYGYTF
TGTGCCAGCTCCCCCGGGACAGGGGCCTATGGCTACACCTTC
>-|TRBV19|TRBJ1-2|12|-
CASRRELNGYTF
TGTGCCAGTAGGCGGGAGTTGAATGGCTACACCTTC
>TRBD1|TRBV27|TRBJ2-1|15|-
CASTAGTGPYNEQFF
TGTGCCAGCACCGCCGGGACAGGGCCTTACAATGAGCAGTTCTTC
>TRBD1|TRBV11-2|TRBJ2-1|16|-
CASSFRGTASPNEQFF
TGTGCCAGCAGCTTCAGGGGGACAGCCAGCCCCAATGAGCAGTTCTTC
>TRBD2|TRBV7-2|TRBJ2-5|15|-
CASSFQAGAQETQYF
TGTGCCAGCAGCTTTCAAGCGGGAGCCCAAGAGACCCAGTACTTC
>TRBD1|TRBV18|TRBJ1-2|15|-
CASSPTRGSHYGYTF
TGTGCCAGCTCACCAACCAGGGGGAGTCACTATGGCTACACCTTC
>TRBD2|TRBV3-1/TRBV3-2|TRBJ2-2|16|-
CASSRDYNGDTGELFF
TGTGCCAGCAGCCGGGACTACAATGGAGACACCGGGGAGCTGTTTTTT
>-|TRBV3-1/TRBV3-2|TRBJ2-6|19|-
CASSPYLGLVGSGANVLTF
TGTGCCAGCAGCCCATACTTGGGACTCGTAGGCTCTGGGGCCAACGTCCTGACTTTC
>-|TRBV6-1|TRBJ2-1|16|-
CASSERFYSQGNEQFF
TGTGCCAGCAGTGAGCGGTTCTACTCCCAGGGGAATGAGCAGTTCTTC
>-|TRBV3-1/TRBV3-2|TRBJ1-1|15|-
CASSQNQGSDTEAFF
TGTGCCAGCAGCCAAAACCAGGGGAGTGACACTGAAGCTTTCTTT
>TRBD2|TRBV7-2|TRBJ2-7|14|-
CASSLVGGDYEQYF
TGTGCCAGCAGCTTAGTTGGGGGGGACTACGAGCAGTACTTC
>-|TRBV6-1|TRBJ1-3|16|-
CASSVIVSNSGNTIYF
TGTGCCAGCAGTGTCATAGTGTCAAACTCTGGAAACACCATATATTTT
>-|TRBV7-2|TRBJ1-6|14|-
CASSPGQLNSPLHF
TGTGCCAGCAGCCCCGGACAGCTTAATTCACCCCTCCACTTT
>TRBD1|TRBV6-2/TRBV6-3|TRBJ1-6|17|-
CASSGTGTGVQGSPLHF
TGTGCCAGCAGCGGAACCGGGACAGGGGTACAAGGATCACCCCTCCACTTT
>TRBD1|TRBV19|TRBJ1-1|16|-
CASSARRGTGNTEAFF
TGTGCCAGTAGTGCCCGCCGAGGGACAGGGAACACTGAAGCTTTCTTT
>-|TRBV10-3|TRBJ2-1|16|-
CAISKEGPSSYNEQFF
TGTGCCATCAGTAAGGAGGGGCCTAGCTCCTACAATGAGCAGTTCTTC
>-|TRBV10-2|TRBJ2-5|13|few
CASSEARGETQYF
TGCGCCAGCAGTGAGGCCCGGGGGGAGACCCAGTACTTC
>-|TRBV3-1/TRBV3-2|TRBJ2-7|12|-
CASSQGTGEQYF
TGTGCCAGCAGCCAAGGCACGGGGGAGCAGTACTTC
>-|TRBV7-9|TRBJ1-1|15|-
CASSPNLGEITEAFF
TGTGCCAGCAGCCCCAATCTCGGGGAGATCACTGAAGCTTTCTTT
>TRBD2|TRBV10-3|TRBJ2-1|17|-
CAISESLAGGSYNEQFF
TGTGCCATCAGTGAGTCTTTAGCGGGGGGGTCATACAATGAGCAGTTCTTC
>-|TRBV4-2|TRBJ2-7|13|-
CASSQENRYEQYF
TGTGCCAGCAGCCAAGAAAACAGATACGAGCAGTACTTC
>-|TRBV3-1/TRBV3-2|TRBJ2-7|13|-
CASSPQGRYEQYF
TGTGCCAGCAGCCCACAAGGCAGGTACGAGCAGTACTTC
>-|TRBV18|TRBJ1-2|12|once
CASSPDYYGYTF
TGTGCCAGCTCCCCGGACTACTATGGCTACACCTTC
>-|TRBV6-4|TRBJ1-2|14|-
CASSRDYGNYGYTF
TGTGCCAGCAGCCGGGACTACGGAAACTATGGCTACACCTTC
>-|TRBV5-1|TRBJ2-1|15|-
CASSLGPGAGNEQFF
TGCGCCAGCAGCTTGGGACCGGGCGCGGGGAATGAGCAGTTCTTC
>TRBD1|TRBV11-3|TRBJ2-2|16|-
CASSLGGQTNTGELFF
TGTGCCAGCAGCTTAGGGGGACAGACGAACACCGGGGAGCTGTTTTTT
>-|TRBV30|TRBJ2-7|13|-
CAWSTTEVGEQYF
TGTGCCTGGAGCACGACAGAGGTCGGCGAGCAGTACTTC
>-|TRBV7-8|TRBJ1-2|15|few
CASSFGPGANYGYTF
TGTGCCAGCAGCTTTGGACCAGGGGCTAACTATGGCTACACCTTC
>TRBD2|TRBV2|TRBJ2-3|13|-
CASSAAGGDTQYF
TGTGCCAGCAGTGCAGCGGGGGGTGATACGCAGTATTTT
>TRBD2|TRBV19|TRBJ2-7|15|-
CASRSGLAGLYEQYF
TGTGCCAGTAGATCGGGACTAGCGGGACTTTACGAGCAGTACTTC
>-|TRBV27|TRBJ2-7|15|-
CASSPKGTPSYEQYF
TGTGCCAGCAGTCCAAAGGGGACTCCCTCCTACGAGCAGTACTTC
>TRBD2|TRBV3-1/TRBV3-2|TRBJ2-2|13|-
CASSPGGSGELFF
TGTGCCAGCAGCCCGGGGGGGAGCGGGGAGCTGTTTTTT
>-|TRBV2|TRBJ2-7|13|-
CASRDGQYYEQYF
TGTGCCAGCAGGGACGGACAGTACTACGAGCAGTACTTC
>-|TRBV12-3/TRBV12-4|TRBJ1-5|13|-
CASNSDWNQPQHF
TGTGCCAGCAACTCCGATTGGAATCAGCCCCAGCATTTT
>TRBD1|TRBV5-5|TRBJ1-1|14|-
CASSLQGAVTEAFF
TGTGCCAGCAGCCTGCAGGGGGCGGTCACTGAAGCTTTCTTT
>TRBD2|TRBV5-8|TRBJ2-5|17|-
CASSLRALAGVGETQYF
TGTGCCAGCAGCTTGAGAGCGCTTGCGGGAGTAGGGGAGACCCAGTACTTC
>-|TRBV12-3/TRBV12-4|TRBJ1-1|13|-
CASSLLRNTEAFF
TGTGCCAGCAGTTTACTTCGGAACACTGAAGCTTTCTTT
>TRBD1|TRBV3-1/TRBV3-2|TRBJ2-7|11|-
CASGDRYEQYF
TGTGCCAGCGGGGACAGGTACGAGCAGTACTTC
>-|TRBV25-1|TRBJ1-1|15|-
CASSEFWTENTEAFF
TGTGCCAGCAGTGAATTCTGGACAGAGAACACTGAAGCTTTCTTT
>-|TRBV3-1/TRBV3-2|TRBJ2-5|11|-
CASSQESAQYF
TGTGCCAGCAGCCAAGAGTCGGCCCAGTACTTC